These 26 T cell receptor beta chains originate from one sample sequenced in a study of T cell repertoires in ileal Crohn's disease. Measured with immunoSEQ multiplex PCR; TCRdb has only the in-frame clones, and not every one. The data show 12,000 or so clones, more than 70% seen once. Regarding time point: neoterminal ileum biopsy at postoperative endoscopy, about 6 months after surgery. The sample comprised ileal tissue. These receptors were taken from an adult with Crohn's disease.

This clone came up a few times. CDR3 sequence reads: CASSPLGQLTYEQYF. The DNA of the CDR3 is TGTGCCAGCAGCCCACTAGGACAGCTAACCTACGAGCAGTACTTC. The chain employs TRBV7-9 and TRBJ2-7, with TRBD1 as a possible D gene (6 bases). Germline V gene sequence: CDR1 SEHNR, CDR2 FQNEAQ (reference sequence). V lost 5 bases to trimming and J lost 2 bases, with 16 bases between them. The CDR3 is 15 residues long.

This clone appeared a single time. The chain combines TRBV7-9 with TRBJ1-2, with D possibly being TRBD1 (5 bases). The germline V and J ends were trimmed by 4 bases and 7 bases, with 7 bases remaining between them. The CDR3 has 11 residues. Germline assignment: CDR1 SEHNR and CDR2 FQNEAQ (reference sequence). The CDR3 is CASSSGGGYTF. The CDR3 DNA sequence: TGTGCCAGCAGCTCGGGGGGTGGCTACACCTTC.

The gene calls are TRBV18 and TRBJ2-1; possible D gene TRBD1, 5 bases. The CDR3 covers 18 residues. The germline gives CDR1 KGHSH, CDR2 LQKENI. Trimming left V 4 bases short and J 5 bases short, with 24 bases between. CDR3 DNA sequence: TGTGCCAGCTCACGAGTGACGACAGACAAGATTATACACAATGAGCAGTTCTTC. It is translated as CASSRVTTDKIIHNEQFF.

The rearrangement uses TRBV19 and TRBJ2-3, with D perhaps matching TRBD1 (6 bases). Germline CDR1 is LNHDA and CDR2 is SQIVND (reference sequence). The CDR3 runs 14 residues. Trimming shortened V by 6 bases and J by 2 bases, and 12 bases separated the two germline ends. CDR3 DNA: TGTGCCAGTAGGAGACAGGAGAACACAGATACGCAGTATTTT. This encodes CASRRQENTDTQYF.

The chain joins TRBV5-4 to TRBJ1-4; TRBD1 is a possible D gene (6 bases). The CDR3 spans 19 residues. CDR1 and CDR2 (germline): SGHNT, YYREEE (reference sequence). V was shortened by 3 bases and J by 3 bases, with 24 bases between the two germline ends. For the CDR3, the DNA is TGTGCCAGCAGCTGGGGGTGGGACACCCTAAAATGGGCTAATGAAAAACTGTTTTTT. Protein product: CASSWGWDTLKWANEKLFF.

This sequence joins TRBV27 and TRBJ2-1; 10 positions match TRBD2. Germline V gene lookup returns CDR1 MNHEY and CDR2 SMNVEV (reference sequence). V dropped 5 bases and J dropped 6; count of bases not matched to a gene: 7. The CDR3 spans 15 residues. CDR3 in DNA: TGTGCCAGCAGTCTTACTAGCGGGGCCGGCAATGAGCAGTTCTTC. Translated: CASSLTSGAGNEQFF.

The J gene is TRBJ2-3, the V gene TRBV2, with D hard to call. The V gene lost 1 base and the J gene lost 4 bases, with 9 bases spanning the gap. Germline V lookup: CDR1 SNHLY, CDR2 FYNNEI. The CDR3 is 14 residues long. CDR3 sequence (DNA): TGTGCCAGCAGTGAAGTGGCTGTGGCAGATACGCAGTATTTT. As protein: CASSEVAVADTQYF.

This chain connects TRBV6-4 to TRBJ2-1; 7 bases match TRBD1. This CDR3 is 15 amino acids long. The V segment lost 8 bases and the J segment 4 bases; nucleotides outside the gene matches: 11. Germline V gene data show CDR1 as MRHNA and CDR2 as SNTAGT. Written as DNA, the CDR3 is TGTGCCAGCCGGCTTGACAGGGACGAGTACAATGAGCAGTTCTTC. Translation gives CASRLDRDEYNEQFF.

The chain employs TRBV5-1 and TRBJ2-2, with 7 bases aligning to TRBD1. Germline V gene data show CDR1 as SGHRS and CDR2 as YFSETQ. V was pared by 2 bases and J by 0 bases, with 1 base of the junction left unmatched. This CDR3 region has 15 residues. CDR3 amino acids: CASSFGTANTGELFF. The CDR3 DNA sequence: TGCGCCAGCAGCTTTGGGACAGCGAACACCGGGGAGCTGTTTTTT.

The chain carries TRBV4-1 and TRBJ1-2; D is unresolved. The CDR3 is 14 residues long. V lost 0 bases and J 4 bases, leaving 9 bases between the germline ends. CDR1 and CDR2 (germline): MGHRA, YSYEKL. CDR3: CASSQEEYSYGYTF. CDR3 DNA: TGCGCCAGCAGCCAAGAAGAGTATTCCTATGGCTACACCTTC.

CDR3 loop: CASTAWRVQFF. CDR3 DNA: TGTGCCAGCACCGCTTGGAGGGTACAGTTCTTC. This chain uses TRBV5-8 with TRBJ2-1, with D perhaps matching TRBD2 (6 bases). V lost 6 bases and J lost 13, with 14 bases in between. This CDR3 region has 11 residues. Germline CDR1 is SGHTS and CDR2 is YDEGEE.

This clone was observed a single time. CDR3 bases: TGTGCCAGCAGTGAAGCTAGCGGGGGTCATAACACCGGGGAGCTGTTTTTT. Residues: CASSEASGGHNTGELFF. The chain recombines TRBV6-4 with TRBJ2-2; 10 positions match TRBD2. Trimming at V came to 3 bases and at J to 2 bases, leaving 6 bases not matched to a gene. Germline loops: CDR1 MRHNA, CDR2 SNTAGT. The CDR3 consists of 17 residues.

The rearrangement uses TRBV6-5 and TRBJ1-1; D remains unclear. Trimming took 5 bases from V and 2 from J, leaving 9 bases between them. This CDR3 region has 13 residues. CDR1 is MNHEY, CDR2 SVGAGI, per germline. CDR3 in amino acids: CASSHRENTEAFF. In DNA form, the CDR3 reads TGTGCCAGCAGTCACAGAGAAAACACTGAAGCTTTCTTT.

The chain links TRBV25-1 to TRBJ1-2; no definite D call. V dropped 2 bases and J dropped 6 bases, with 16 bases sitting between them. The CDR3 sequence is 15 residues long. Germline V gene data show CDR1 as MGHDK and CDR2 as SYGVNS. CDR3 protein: CASSERKGGLDGYTF. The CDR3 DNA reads TGTGCCAGCAGTGAAAGAAAGGGAGGTTTAGATGGCTACACCTTC.

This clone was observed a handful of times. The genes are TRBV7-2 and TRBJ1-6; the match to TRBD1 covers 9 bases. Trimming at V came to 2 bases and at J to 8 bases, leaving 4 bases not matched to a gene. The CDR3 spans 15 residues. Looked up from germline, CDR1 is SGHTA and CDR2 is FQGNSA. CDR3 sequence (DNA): TGTGCCAGCAGCTTACGACAGGGGGGGGATTCACCCCTCCACTTT. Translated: CASSLRQGGDSPLHF.

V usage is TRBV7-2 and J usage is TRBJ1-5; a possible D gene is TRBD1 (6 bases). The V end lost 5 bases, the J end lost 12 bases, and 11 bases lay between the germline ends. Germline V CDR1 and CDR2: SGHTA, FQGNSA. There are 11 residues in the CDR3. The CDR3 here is CASSIGGGQHF. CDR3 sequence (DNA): TGTGCCAGCAGCATAGGGGGGGGCCAGCATTTT. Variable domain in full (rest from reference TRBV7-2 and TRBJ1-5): GAGVSQSPSNKVTEKGKDVELRCDPISGHTALYWYRQSLGQGLEFLIYFQGNSAPDKSGLPSDRFSAERTGGSVSTLTIQRTQQEDSAVYLCASSIGGGQHFGDGTRLSIL.

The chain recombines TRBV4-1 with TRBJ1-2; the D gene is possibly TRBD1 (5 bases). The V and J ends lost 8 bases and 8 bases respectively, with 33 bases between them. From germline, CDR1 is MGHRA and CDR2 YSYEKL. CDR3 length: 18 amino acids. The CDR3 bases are TGCGCCAGCCATAGAGGAATCTCCGAAACAGGTGCTCGAGGCGGCTACACCTTC. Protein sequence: CASHRGISETGARGGYTF.

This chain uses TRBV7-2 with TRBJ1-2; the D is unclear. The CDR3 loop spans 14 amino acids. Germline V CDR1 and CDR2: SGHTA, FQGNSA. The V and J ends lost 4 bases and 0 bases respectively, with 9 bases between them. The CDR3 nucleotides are TGTGCCAGCAGCTCCGACAAGGCTAACTATGGCTACACCTTC. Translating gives CASSSDKANYGYTF. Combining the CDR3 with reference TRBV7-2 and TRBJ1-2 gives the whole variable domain GAGVSQSPSNKVTEKGKDVELRCDPISGHTALYWYRQSLGQGLEFLIYFQGNSAPDKSGLPSDRFSAERTGGSVSTLTIQRTQQEDSAVYLCASSSDKANYGYTFGSGTRLTVV.

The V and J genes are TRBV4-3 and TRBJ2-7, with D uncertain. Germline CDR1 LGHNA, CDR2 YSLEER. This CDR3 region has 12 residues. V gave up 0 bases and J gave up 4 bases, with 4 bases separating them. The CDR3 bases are TGCGCCAGCAGCCAAGACAGATACGAGCAGTACTTC. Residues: CASSQDRYEQYF.

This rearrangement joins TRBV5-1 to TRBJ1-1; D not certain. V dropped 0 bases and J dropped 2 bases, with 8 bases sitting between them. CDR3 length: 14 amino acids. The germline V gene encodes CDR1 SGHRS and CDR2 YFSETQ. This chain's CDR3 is CASSLVGINTEAFF. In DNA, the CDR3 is TGCGCCAGCAGCTTGGTCGGGATCAACACTGAAGCTTTCTTT.

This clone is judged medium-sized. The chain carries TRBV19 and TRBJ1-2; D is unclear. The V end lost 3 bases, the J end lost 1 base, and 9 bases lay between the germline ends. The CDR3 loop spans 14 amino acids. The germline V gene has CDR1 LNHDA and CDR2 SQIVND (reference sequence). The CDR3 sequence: CASSMAEDNYGYTF. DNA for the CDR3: TGTGCCAGTAGTATGGCGGAGGATAACTATGGCTACACCTTC.

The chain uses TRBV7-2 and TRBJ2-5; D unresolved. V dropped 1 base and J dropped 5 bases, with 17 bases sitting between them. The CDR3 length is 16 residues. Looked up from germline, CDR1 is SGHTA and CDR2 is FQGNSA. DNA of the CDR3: TGTGCCAGCAGCTTAGGAGGTTCGGTCCGTCGGGAGACCCAGTACTTC. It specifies CASSLGGSVRRETQYF.

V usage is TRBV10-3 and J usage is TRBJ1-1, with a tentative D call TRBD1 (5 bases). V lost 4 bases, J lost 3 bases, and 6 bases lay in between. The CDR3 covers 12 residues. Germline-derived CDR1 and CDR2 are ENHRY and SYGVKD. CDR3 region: CAISAQDTEAFF. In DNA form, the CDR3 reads TGTGCCATCAGTGCACAGGACACTGAAGCTTTCTTT.

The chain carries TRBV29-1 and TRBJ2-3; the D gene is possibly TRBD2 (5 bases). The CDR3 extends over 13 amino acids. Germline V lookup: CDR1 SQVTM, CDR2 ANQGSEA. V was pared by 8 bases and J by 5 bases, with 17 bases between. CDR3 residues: CSLGGGLGDTQYF. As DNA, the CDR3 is TGCAGCCTCGGAGGCGGTCTGGGAGATACGCAGTATTTT.

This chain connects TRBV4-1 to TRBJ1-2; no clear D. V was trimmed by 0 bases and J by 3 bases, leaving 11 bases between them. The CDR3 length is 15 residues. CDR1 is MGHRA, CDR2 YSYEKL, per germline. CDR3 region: CASSQDSDFDYGYTF. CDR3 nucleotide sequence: TGCGCCAGCAGCCAAGATTCCGACTTTGACTATGGCTACACCTTC.

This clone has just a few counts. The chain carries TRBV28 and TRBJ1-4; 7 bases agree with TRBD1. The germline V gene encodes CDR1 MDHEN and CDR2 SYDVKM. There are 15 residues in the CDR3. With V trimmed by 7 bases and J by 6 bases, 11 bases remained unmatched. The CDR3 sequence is CASNARGQGDEKLFF. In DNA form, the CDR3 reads TGTGCCAGCAATGCCCGGGGGCAGGGGGATGAAAAACTGTTTTTT.